This T cell receptor beta chain appears in the sequencing data of a study of human T cells and chemical hapten exposure. Each CDR3 protein gets one entry after TCRdb re-called the RACE reads with MiXCR. The sample carries around 62,000 distinct CDR3 sequences, about 7% recorded once. Time point specified: pre-sensitization, week 0. The treatment here: therapeutic diphenylcyclopropenone sensitization with weekly scalp DPC. V was pared by 7 bases and J by 0 bases, with 14 bases of the junction left unmatched. The CDR3 has 19 amino acids. The receptor's source is a woman in her thirties with alopecia areata. Some clones in this sample may be carry-over from other donors' samples. Sample: whole blood, taken in connection with sensitization to the hapten diphenylcyclopropenone (DPC). This rearrangement joins TRBV12-3 or TRBV12-4 to TRBJ2-6, with 8 bases that match TRBD1. The CDR3 DNA follows: TGTGCCAGCACCCCTATAATGGGCCAGGGGGCCTCTGGGGCCAACGTCCTGACTTTC. Its translation: CASTPIMGQGASGANVLTF.